This is a list of T cell receptor beta chains from one sample in a study of cytomegalovirus exposure and HLA in healthy donors. Profiled with immunoSEQ multiplex PCR; TCRdb holds only in-frame clones, not every one. The profile covers around 190,000 clones, with 79% appearing a single time and 4.4% taken by the ten largest. Sequenced: PBMCs. Every receptor here comes from a woman aged 30 to 39 in good health and CMV-seropositive. CDR3s include the opening cysteine and the closing phenylalanine or tryptophan. A D gene is named only where the DNA matches it firmly. The size entry is marked missing in some rows and otherwise reads once, few, many or a size class.

clone size	V gene	D gene	J gene	CDR3 protein	CDR3 DNA
-	TRBV5-8	-	TRBJ1-2	CASSLVLGAYYGYTF	TGTGCCAGCAGCTTGGTCCTGGGGGCCTACTATGGCTACACCTTC
-	TRBV29-1	-	TRBJ2-1	CSVRGETYNEQFF	TGCAGCGTTCGCGGCGAGACTTACAATGAGCAGTTCTTC
-	TRBV7-2	TRBD2	TRBJ2-1	CASSPGLAVYNEQFF	TGTGCCAGCAGCCCAGGACTAGCGGTATACAATGAGCAGTTCTTC
-	TRBV18	-	TRBJ2-3	CASSNMETSTDTQYF	TGTGCCAGCTCGAACATGGAGACTAGCACAGATACGCAGTATTTT
few	TRBV5-5	TRBD2	TRBJ2-2	CASSLTGEAGGLWTGELFF	TGTGCCAGCAGCCTTACGGGGGAGGCGGGAGGGCTGTGGACCGGGGAGCTGTTTTTT
-	TRBV6-4	-	TRBJ1-2	CASWTGSFYGYTF	TGTGCCAGCTGGACCGGGAGTTTCTATGGCTACACCTTC
-	TRBV9	-	TRBJ2-3	CASSVSGSRTDTQYF	TGTGCCAGCAGCGTAAGCGGCTCCCGCACAGATACGCAGTATTTT
-	TRBV27	-	TRBJ1-1	CASSPLEGARIGNTEAFF	TGTGCCAGCAGTCCGTTGGAAGGGGCAAGGATCGGGAACACTGAAGCTTTCTTT
-	TRBV28	TRBD1	TRBJ1-2	CASSLADRGGYGYTF	TGTGCCAGCAGCCTGGCAGACAGGGGCGGCTATGGCTACACCTTC
-	TRBV18	-	TRBJ2-2	CASSPATAGNTGELFF	TGTGCCAGCTCACCCGCGACGGCAGGGAACACCGGGGAGCTGTTTTTT
-	TRBV2	TRBD2	TRBJ2-3	CASIRTGGTDTQYF	TGTGCCAGCATCAGAACCGGGGGGACAGATACGCAGTATTTT
once	TRBV7-9	-	TRBJ2-3	CASSVLSTDTQYF	TGTGCCAGCAGCGTTTTAAGCACAGATACGCAGTATTTT
-	TRBV19	-	TRBJ2-5	CASSMGLAETQYF	TGTGCCAGTAGTATGGGACTGGCGGAGACCCAGTACTTC
-	TRBV19	-	TRBJ2-3	CASSGQSTDTQYF	TGTGCCAGTAGTGGACAGAGCACAGATACGCAGTATTTT
-	TRBV18	TRBD1	TRBJ1-2	CASSHTGGPNYGYTF	TGTGCCAGCTCACACACAGGGGGGCCTAACTATGGCTACACCTTC
-	TRBV7-9	-	TRBJ2-7	CASSLDRPYEQYF	TGTGCCAGCAGCTTAGACAGGCCCTACGAGCAGTACTTC
-	TRBV4-1	-	TRBJ2-7	CASSQELRGSDEQYF	TGCGCCAGCAGCCAAGAGTTACGGGGGTCGGACGAGCAGTACTTC
few	TRBV15	TRBD2	TRBJ2-1	CATSAGTSSYNEQFF	TGTGCCACCAGCGCGGGGACTAGCTCCTACAATGAGCAGTTCTTC
-	TRBV6-5	TRBD1	TRBJ2-7	CASTGTGHFGYEQYF	TGTGCCAGCACGGGGACAGGGCACTTCGGCTACGAGCAGTACTTC